What follows are 30 T cell receptor beta chains derived from one specimen sequenced in a study of blood T cell repertoires in COVID-19. Assay used: immunoSEQ multiplex PCR; TCRdb lists only in-frame clones, some missing. Of roughly 140,000 clones in the sample, approximately 86% were seen once. The material sequenced was PBMCs or T cells enriched from blood (not recorded which). The source of these receptors is a woman aged 40-49 years who had recovered from COVID-19.

The CDR3 loop reads CASSLGQTNTEAFF. Here the CDR3 DNA reads TGCGCCAGCAGCCTAGGACAGACGAACACTGAAGCTTTCTTT. The V call is TRBV5-1, the J call TRBJ1-1; TRBD1 might be the D (6 bases). The germline gives CDR1 SGHRS, CDR2 YFSETQ. The CDR3 consists of 14 residues. V dropped 4 bases and J dropped 1 base, with 11 bases sitting between them. The full variable domain, in which reference TRBV5-1 and TRBJ1-1 provide the parts outside the CDR3, is KAGVTQTPRYLIKTRGQQVTLSCSPISGHRSVSWYQQTPGQGLQFLFEYFSETQRNKGNFPGRFSGRQFSNSRSEMNVSTLELGDSALYLCASSLGQTNTEAFFGQGTRLTVV.

The chain links TRBV2 to TRBJ2-3, with TRBD2 identical over 14 bases. CDR3 length: 21 amino acids. V lost 3 bases and J lost 1; bases outside the gene matches: 15. Germline lookup yields CDR1 SNHLY and CDR2 FYNNEI. The CDR3 loop is CASSEPRGTSGRSWGTDTQYF. The CDR3 DNA reads as TGTGCCAGCAGTGAGCCCCGGGGGACTAGCGGGAGAAGTTGGGGCACAGATACGCAGTATTTT.

This chain uses TRBV24-1 with TRBJ2-1, with TRBD2 as a possible D gene (5 bases). The CDR3 is made up of 13 amino acids. V dropped 3 bases and J dropped 8 bases, with 10 bases sitting between them. Germline V lookup: CDR1 KGHDR, CDR2 SFDVKD. The CDR3 sequence: CATSDLEEDEQFF. CDR3 coding DNA: TGTGCCACCAGTGATCTTGAGGAGGATGAGCAGTTCTTC.

V is TRBV5-4 and J is TRBJ2-7, with 7 nucleotides matching TRBD1. The CDR3 totals 16 residues. Looked up from germline, CDR1 is SGHNT and CDR2 is YYREEE (reference sequence). The V segment lost 4 bases and the J segment 4 bases; nucleotides outside the gene matches: 14. CDR3 DNA sequence: TGTGCCAGCAGCCTCGGGCCAGACTTGGACAGGTACGAGCAGTACTTC. Translated: CASSLGPDLDRYEQYF.

This clone has only one observation. V usage is TRBV29-1 and J usage is TRBJ2-1, with a tentative D call TRBD2 (6 bases). Per germline, CDR1 SQVTM and CDR2 ANQGSEA. Trimming shortened V by 1 base and J by 3 bases, and 13 bases separated the two germline ends. This CDR3 has 15 residues. The CDR3 coding sequence is TGCAGCGTTGAAGGTTCTCGGAGGGGCTACAATGAGCAGTTCTTC. Encoded protein: CSVEGSRRGYNEQFF.

The table lists this clone with a count of one. The chain joins TRBV13 to TRBJ2-5; TRBD2 is a possible D gene (7 bases). The CDR3 covers 15 residues. V was cut by 4 bases and J by 5 bases, with 17 bases left in between. Germline values: CDR1 PRHDT, CDR2 FYEKMQ (reference sequence). The CDR3 protein is CASSSARGAIETQYF. CDR3 DNA: TGTGCCAGCAGCTCAGCACGGGGGGCCATCGAGACCCAGTACTTC.

The chain links TRBV30 to TRBJ1-6, with D tentatively TRBD1 (5 bases). The germline V gene encodes CDR1 GTSNPN and CDR2 SVGIG (reference sequence). This CDR3 comprises 15 residues. Trimming left V 8 bases short and J 6 bases short, with 20 bases between. CDR3 sequence reads: CALTGGKLGNSPLHF. The CDR3 DNA reads TGTGCCCTTACGGGGGGAAAGTTGGGTAATTCACCCCTCCACTTT. Full variable domain (remainder filled in from reference TRBV30 and TRBJ1-6): SQTIHQWPATLVQPVGSPLSLECTVEGTSNPNLYWYRQAAGRGLQLLFYSVGIGQISSEVPQNLSASRPQDRQFILSSKKLLLSDSGFYLCALTGGKLGNSPLHFGNGTRLTVT.

The rearrangement uses TRBV30 and TRBJ2-7; TRBD1 matches at 10 bases. The germline V gene encodes CDR1 GTSNPN and CDR2 SVGIG (reference sequence). The CDR3 loop spans 15 amino acids. The trim removed 0 bases at V and 2 bases at J, leaving 4 bases unmatched. In DNA, the CDR3 is TGTGCCTGGAGTGTTGGGACAGGGGTTACCTACGAGCAGTACTTC. Protein: CAWSVGTGVTYEQYF.

This sequence joins TRBV3-1 (or the pseudogene TRBV3-2) and TRBJ1-4; TRBD1 agrees at 7 bases. This CDR3 comprises 16 residues. From germline, CDR1 is LGHDT and CDR2 YNNKEL (reference sequence). V shed 4 bases, J shed 8 bases, and the junction held 13 bases outside the gene matches. This CDR3 reads CASSPQSRGQREKLFF. CDR3 sequence (DNA): TGTGCCAGCAGCCCCCAGAGTAGGGGGCAGAGGGAAAAACTGTTTTTT.

V is TRBV11-3 and J is TRBJ2-3; no clear D gene. The germline gives CDR1 SGHNT, CDR2 YENEEA. The CDR3 has 15 residues. The V gene lost 1 base and the J gene lost 6 bases, with 14 bases spanning the gap. The CDR3 protein is CASSLGPPPLDTQYF. DNA of the CDR3: TGTGCCAGCAGCTTAGGGCCACCTCCCCTTGATACGCAGTATTTT.

The genes are TRBV2 and TRBJ2-1; 10 nucleotides match TRBD1. J gave up 9 bases and V 4 bases, and 21 bases lay outside the gene matches. The CDR3 has 19 amino acids. The germline CDR1 and CDR2 sequences are SNHLY and FYNNEI. The CDR3 is CASSGPEDRGLASISEQFF. In nucleotides, the CDR3 is TGTGCCAGCAGTGGCCCGGAAGACAGGGGGCTAGCTAGCATCAGTGAGCAGTTCTTC. Supplemented by reference TRBV2 and TRBJ2-1, the full variable domain reads EPEVTQTPSHQVTQMGQEVILRCVPISNHLYFYWYRQILGQKVEFLVSFYNNEISEKSEIFDDQFSVERPDGSNFTLKIRSTKLEDSAMYFCASSGPEDRGLASISEQFFGPGTRLTVL.

The V call is TRBV11-2, the J call TRBJ2-7; D not certain. The germline gives CDR1 SGHAT, CDR2 FQNNGV. V gave up 1 base and J gave up 1 base, with 8 bases separating them. This CDR3 comprises 14 residues. CDR3 region: CASSLVVSSYEQYF. CDR3 in DNA: TGTGCCAGCAGCTTAGTTGTCTCGTCCTACGAGCAGTACTTC.

The J gene is TRBJ1-4, the V gene TRBV5-1; 9 bases are a match to TRBD1. The CDR3 runs 14 residues. CDR1 is SGHRS and CDR2 is YFSETQ in the germline V gene. The trim removed 4 bases at V and 4 bases at J, leaving 2 bases unmatched. CDR3 DNA: TGCGCCAGCAGCCGGACAGGGGTTAATGAAAAACTGTTTTTT. Translated: CASSRTGVNEKLFF.

This rearrangement joins TRBV19 to TRBJ1-1; D is undetermined. This CDR3 contains 15 residues. Germline CDR1 LNHDA, CDR2 SQIVND (reference sequence). Between the trimmed V and J ends, which lost 6 bases and 4 bases, there was a span of 18 bases. CDR3 protein: CASRPGRELGTEAFF. As DNA, the CDR3 is TGTGCCAGTAGACCTGGGAGGGAATTAGGCACTGAAGCTTTCTTT.

This chain links TRBV6-5 with TRBJ2-1; no reliable D call. Germline-derived CDR1 and CDR2 are MNHEY and SVGAGI. The ends were cut back, 6 bases at V and 0 bases at J, with 12 bases in the middle. The CDR3 extends over 15 amino acids. The CDR3 DNA reads as TGTGCCAGCAGCCTAAGTGCCTCCTCCTACAATGAGCAGTTCTTC. Translating it yields CASSLSASSYNEQFF.

The chain combines TRBV9 with TRBJ1-2; the D gene is possibly TRBD1 (6 bases). This CDR3 has 14 amino acids. With 2 bases removed from V and 4 bases from J, the gap between germline ends came to 12 bases. The germline V gene has CDR1 SGDLS and CDR2 YYNGEE. CDR3 region: CASSVEGQSYGYTF. For the CDR3, the DNA is TGTGCCAGCAGCGTGGAAGGACAGAGCTATGGCTACACCTTC. The whole variable domain, filled in from reference TRBV9 and TRBJ1-2, reads DSGVTQTPKHLITATGQRVTLRCSPRSGDLSVYWYQQSLDQGLQFLIQYYNGEERAKGNILERFSAQQFPDLHSELNLSSLELGDSALYFCASSVEGQSYGYTFGSGTRLTVV.

The genes are TRBV2 and TRBJ2-3, with 9 bases fitting TRBD1. Germline values: CDR1 SNHLY, CDR2 FYNNEI. J gave up 4 bases and V 5 bases, and 10 bases lay outside the gene matches. This CDR3 spans 16 amino acids. CDR3 in DNA: TGTGCCAGCAGTTTCCCCGGGACAGGGAGTGCAGATACGCAGTATTTT. It encodes CASSFPGTGSADTQYF.

This chain uses TRBV30 with TRBJ1-5; 10 bases align to TRBD1. The CDR3 runs 13 residues. The trim removed 1 base at V and 6 bases at J, leaving 0 bases unmatched. The germline V gene encodes CDR1 GTSNPN and CDR2 SVGIG (reference sequence). CDR3 in amino acids: CAWSGQGAQPQHF. CDR3 sequence (DNA): TGTGCCTGGAGTGGACAGGGGGCTCAGCCCCAGCATTTT.

In this sample, this clone turned up a few times. CDR3 sequence: CASSPQGDGYTF. The CDR3 coding sequence is TGCGCCAGCAGCCCCCAGGGGGATGGCTACACCTTC. The chain combines TRBV4-1 with TRBJ1-2, with TRBD1 identical over 7 bases. The CDR3 sequence is 12 residues long. Losses at the gene ends were 4 bases for V and 6 bases for J; bases not matched to a gene: 2. The V gene's germline CDR1 is MGHRA and CDR2 YSYEKL.

This clone was counted only a few times. V is TRBV9 and J is TRBJ2-7; the D gene is possibly TRBD2 (6 bases). CDR1 and CDR2 (germline): SGDLS, YYNGEE. The CDR3 is 13 amino acids. The V and J ends lost 2 bases and 0 bases respectively, with 6 bases between them. The CDR3 coding sequence is TGTGCCAGCAGCGTCGGGAGCTCCTACGAGCAGTACTTC. Translated: CASSVGSSYEQYF.

The chain couples TRBV30 to TRBJ1-2; D ambiguous. V was shortened by 5 bases and J by 4 bases, with 11 bases between the two germline ends. This CDR3 contains 12 residues. CDR1 is GTSNPN, CDR2 SVGIG, per germline (reference sequence). The CDR3 sequence: CAWERHFYGYTF. The CDR3, as DNA: TGTGCCTGGGAGAGACACTTCTATGGCTACACCTTC.

The rearrangement links TRBV19 to TRBJ1-1, with TRBD1 as a possible D gene (5 bases). Germline values: CDR1 LNHDA, CDR2 SQIVND (reference sequence). The V gene lost 3 bases and the J gene lost 7 bases, with 9 bases spanning the gap. CDR3 length: 12 amino acids. Here the CDR3 DNA reads TGTGCCAGTAGTATGATGGGGCTTGAAGCTTTCTTT. It codes for CASSMMGLEAFF.

The chain is built from TRBV9 and TRBJ2-1, with 14 bases fitting TRBD2. Looked up from germline, CDR1 is SGDLS and CDR2 is YYNGEE. This CDR3 region has 15 residues. The V segment lost 3 bases and the J segment 9 bases; nucleotides outside the gene matches: 5. The CDR3 DNA follows: TGTGCCAGCAGCGCCGGGACTAGCGGGAGCTTTGAGCAGTTCTTC. This encodes CASSAGTSGSFEQFF.

This CDR3 is CASRLIGQSSKSQHF. The CDR3 coding sequence is TGTGCAAGTCGCTTAATCGGACAGTCTAGCAAGTCCCAGCATTTT. The V and J genes are TRBV12-2 and TRBJ1-5; TRBD1 is the table's D call, not checked against the DNA. TRBV12-2 is a pseudogene. The CDR3 has 15 amino acids.

The gene calls are TRBV4-1 and TRBJ1-1; TRBD1 aligns across 7 bases. This CDR3 spans 15 amino acids. V dropped 3 bases and J dropped 1; count of bases not matched to a gene: 5. Germline CDR1 reads MGHRA; CDR2 reads YSYEKL. CDR3 sequence: CASSQLTGKNTEAFF. The CDR3 bases are TGCGCCAGCAGCCAGTTGACAGGGAAGAACACTGAAGCTTTCTTT.

V is TRBV19 and J is TRBJ1-5; D is perhaps TRBD1 (5 bases). CDR3 length equals 12 residues. Germline V CDR1 and CDR2: LNHDA, SQIVND (reference sequence). V lost 6 bases and J 5 bases, leaving 8 bases between the germline ends. The CDR3 here is CASRDNDQPQHF. CDR3 DNA sequence: TGTGCCAGTAGGGACAACGATCAGCCCCAGCATTTT.

The J gene is TRBJ1-1, the V gene TRBV27, with a tentative D call TRBD1 (5 bases). This CDR3 is built from 14 residues. The V and J ends lost 7 bases and 3 bases respectively, with 15 bases between them. The germline V gene encodes CDR1 MNHEY and CDR2 SMNVEV (reference sequence). The CDR3 nucleotides read TGTGCCAGCACCCAAAATGGGGCGGACACTGAAGCTTTCTTT. It specifies CASTQNGADTEAFF.

The chain links TRBV7-8 to TRBJ1-1; 8 nucleotides agree with TRBD1. With V trimmed by 5 bases and J by 7 bases, 15 bases remained unmatched. CDR1 and CDR2 from the germline V gene are SGHVS and FQNEAQ. This CDR3 has 16 amino acids. The CDR3 here is CASSRSTNRGIYEAFF. The DNA for the CDR3 is TGTGCCAGCAGCAGAAGTACAAACAGGGGGATATATGAAGCTTTCTTT.

The chain carries TRBV3-1 (or the pseudogene TRBV3-2) and TRBJ2-7, with no clear D. Germline lookup yields CDR1 LGHDT and CDR2 YNNKEL (reference sequence). The CDR3 is made up of 12 amino acids. V was shortened by 2 bases and J by 1 base, with 3 bases between the two germline ends. In nucleotides, the CDR3 is TGTGCCAGCAGCCAACTGTCCTACGAGCAGTACTTC. Translated, it gives CASSQLSYEQYF.

A single count supports this clone. The gene calls are TRBV12-3 or TRBV12-4 and TRBJ1-5; no reliable D call. This CDR3 contains 13 residues. The V end lost 5 bases, the J end lost 7 bases, and 12 bases lay between the germline ends. The CDR3 region is CASSKGGFQPQHF. In DNA form, the CDR3 reads TGTGCCAGCAGTAAAGGAGGGTTCCAGCCCCAGCATTTT.